This T cell receptor (beta chain) comes out of a study of shared clonotypes between healthy human individuals. Study outcomes and limitations: Enrolling few donors narrowed the genetic and exposure-history diversity that was represented.

The assay was immunoSEQ multiplex PCR, and TCRdb's table has in-frame clones only and misses some. The sample holds a few hundred thousand clones; roughly 87% are singletons and the top ten take 16%. A word on this clone: Its cognate antigen is unknown.

Germline CDR1 reads SGHNT; CDR2 reads YYREEE (reference sequence). The germline V and J ends were trimmed by 5 bases and 5 bases, with 12 bases remaining between them. This CDR3 comprises 13 residues. The donors were all Caucasian adults (living in Nashville, Tennessee). CD8 memory pooled CD45RO+ cells and CCR7-negative CD45RA+ TemRA cells. The sequenced sample consisted of memory CD8+ T cells sorted from blood. Subset of the sample: CD45RO+ cells pooled with CCR7-negative TemRA cells. This TCR derives from a man in his late teens or twenties in good health. V and J are TRBV5-4 and TRBJ2-3; D might be TRBD2 (6 bases). For the CDR3, the DNA is TGTGCCAGCAGTCCGGGACTTGAAGATACGCAGTATTTT. This encodes CASSPGLEDTQYF.